This T cell receptor (beta chain) was captured by sequencing in a study of T cell responses to AZD1222 COVID-19 vaccine. Germline V gene data show CDR1 as LNHDA and CDR2 as SQIVND (reference sequence). V lost 8 bases and J lost 3; bases outside the gene matches: 15. This CDR3 is 16 amino acids long. Findings and limits, study-wide: Females made up more of the donors, who were largely white British, and clonal diversity may have come out too low. The peak T cell response came first, and repertoires were sampled only after it. Spike-specific TCR breadth rose after two AZD1222 doses, and depth rose as well. Spike as a whole was targeted by vaccine-associated CD4 TCRs, dominant at 160-218 and 743-854.

The protocol was immunoSEQ multiplex PCR, while the TCRdb copy is restricted to in-frame clones and leaves out a portion. The sample has 140,000 to 150,000 clones; around nine tenths are singletons. Concerning this clone: Its specificity is not known.

The receptor comes from an adult in good health. The J gene is TRBJ1-1, the V gene TRBV19; 7 positions match TRBD1. This specimen was peripheral blood, taken on day 0 of MenACWY control vaccination. Here the CDR3 reads CASGSAHRGRDTEAFF. CDR3 sequence (DNA): TGTGCCAGTGGTAGCGCCCACAGGGGAAGGGACACTGAAGCTTTCTTT.